A single sample gave rise to the 13 T cell receptor beta chains below, sequenced in a study of T cell repertoires in cytomegalovirus infection. TCRdb processed the reads anew with MiXCR; each CDR3 protein has one entry. The data hold about 140,000 distinct CDR3 sequences, with approximately 5.9% observed a single time. Sequences were obtained from PBMCs. The receptors were sampled from a human donor in good health (CMV status not recorded). Some clones in this sample may be carry-over from other donors' samples.

This clonotype was seen ten or more times. The J gene is TRBJ2-1, the V gene TRBV7-2, with 9 nucleotides matching TRBD2. The CDR3 totals 15 residues. Germline loops: CDR1 SGHTA, CDR2 FQGNSA. J was trimmed by 5 bases and V by 4 bases; bases with no gene match: 6. Here the CDR3 DNA reads TGTGCCAGCAGCTCGGCGGGGGGGCGGAACAATGAGCAGTTCTTC. This sequence encodes CASSSAGGRNNEQFF. The variable domain in full, with the rest retrieved from reference TRBV7-2 and TRBJ2-1, is GAGVSQSPSNKVTEKGKDVELRCDPISGHTALYWYRQSLGQGLEFLIYFQGNSAPDKSGLPSDRFSAERTGGSVSTLTIQRTQQEDSAVYLCASSSAGGRNNEQFFGPGTRLTVL.

This clonotype was recorded at least ten times. V gene TRBV2 combines with J gene TRBJ2-7; D uncertain. This CDR3 is 14 amino acids long. V lost 6 bases and J lost 0, with 12 bases in between. The germline gives CDR1 SNHLY, CDR2 FYNNEI. CDR3 sequence (DNA): TGTGCCAGCAGCTTTCAACGTAGCTCCTACGAGCAGTACTTC. Its protein product is CASSFQRSSYEQYF.

As concerns this clonotype: Germline is not matched at one junction end, which may reflect a read error. The V and J genes are TRBV4-1 and TRBJ1-5; D might be TRBD1 (5 bases). This CDR3 is 15 amino acids long. The germline V gene has CDR1 MGHRA and CDR2 YSYEKL. The CDR3 DNA sequence: TGCGCCAGCCGCCAAGATGGGGGAATCAATCAGCCCCAGCATTTT. It is translated as CASRQDGGINQPQHF.

This clonotype occurred a few times. The CDR3 loop is CASSNGGANIQYF. CDR3 coding DNA: TGTGCCAGTAGTAACGGGGGCGCAAACATTCAGTACTTC. The V call is TRBV19, the J call TRBJ2-4; perhaps D is TRBD1 or TRBD2 (6 bases each). V was clipped by 4 bases and J by 6 bases, with 10 bases between them. The CDR3 sequence is 13 residues long. Per germline, CDR1 LNHDA and CDR2 SQIVND (reference sequence).

This clonotype was counted between two and nine times. This rearrangement joins TRBV28 to TRBJ2-3; 7 bases match TRBD2. The CDR3 has 15 residues. With V trimmed by 8 bases and J by 5 bases, 13 bases remained unmatched. CDR1 is MDHEN and CDR2 is SYDVKM in the germline V gene. The CDR3 reads CASHGEGRHEDTQYF. CDR3 DNA sequence: TGTGCCAGCCACGGGGAGGGGAGGCATGAAGATACGCAGTATTTT.

In its sample, this clonotype was seen many times. V usage is TRBV7-6 and J usage is TRBJ2-7; 7 bases agree with TRBD1. This CDR3 has 16 amino acids. The germline V gene encodes CDR1 SGHVS and CDR2 FNYEAQ. J lost 1 base, V lost 5 bases, and 11 bases had no gene match. The CDR3 loop is CASSPTLDRVSYEQYF. CDR3 bases: TGTGCCAGCAGCCCTACCTTAGACAGGGTGTCCTACGAGCAGTACTTC.

This clonotype was recorded at least ten times. This rearrangement joins TRBV10-3 to TRBJ1-4; 11 bases map to TRBD1. The germline gives CDR1 ENHRY, CDR2 SYGVKD. Trimming cost V 7 bases and J 8 bases; bases outside gene matches: 3. The CDR3 is 13 residues long. The CDR3 loop reads CAIKGQGVEKLFF. Written as DNA, the CDR3 is TGTGCCATCAAGGGACAGGGGGTCGAAAAACTGTTTTTT.

As to this clonotype: This sequence may be a read error, since a much larger clone differs from it by one base. V usage is TRBV2 and J usage is TRBJ1-2; TRBD1 is a possible D gene (6 bases). V was cut by 8 bases and J by 0 bases, with 13 bases left in between. The CDR3 length is 14 residues. Germline V gene lookup returns CDR1 SNHLY and CDR2 FYNNEI. The CDR3 is CASSRSGANYGYTF. DNA of the CDR3: TGTGCCAGCTCCCGGTCAGGGGCTAACTATGGCTACACCTTC.

In this sample, this clonotype turned up many times. The V gene is TRBV7-8, the J gene TRBJ2-3, with TRBD2 identical over 13 bases. CDR1 SGHVS and CDR2 FQNEAQ come from the germline V gene. The CDR3 sequence is 17 residues long. V was clipped by 1 base and J by 3 bases; unmatched bases: 4. The CDR3 DNA reads as TGTGCCAGCAGCTTAGGGGGACTAGCGGGGTTTACAGATACGCAGTATTTT. Its translation: CASSLGGLAGFTDTQYF.

The V call is TRBV5-1, the J call TRBJ2-1; D is unresolved. V was shortened by 2 bases and J by 5 bases, with 8 bases between the two germline ends. The CDR3 consists of 13 residues. Germline V gene data show CDR1 as SGHRS and CDR2 as YFSETQ. The chain's CDR3 is CASSFDGNNEQFF. The CDR3 DNA reads as TGCGCCAGCAGCTTCGATGGGAACAATGAGCAGTTCTTC.

Ten or more counts support this clonotype. The V and J genes are TRBV7-6 and TRBJ1-1; D is uncertain. Between the trimmed V and J ends, which lost 5 bases and 5 bases, there was a span of 15 bases. The CDR3 sequence is 14 residues long. CDR1 is SGHVS and CDR2 is FNYEAQ in the germline V gene. CDR3 DNA sequence: TGTGCCAGCAGCCGACGGATCCAAGGGACTGAAGCTTTCTTT. Its translation is CASSRRIQGTEAFF.

The chain's CDR3 is CAISEGEGAMPQHF. The CDR3 nucleotides read TGTGCCATCAGTGAGGGGGAGGGGGCGATGCCCCAGCATTTT. V and J are TRBV10-3 and TRBJ1-5, with 7 positions matching TRBD1. The germline CDR1 and CDR2 sequences are ENHRY and SYGVKD. This CDR3 region has 14 residues. The trim removed 2 bases at V and 9 bases at J, leaving 7 bases unmatched.

This clonotype appeared a few times. The chain uses TRBV6-5 and TRBJ1-2; 11 bases fit TRBD1. There are 15 residues in the CDR3. CDR1 and CDR2 from the germline V gene are MNHEY and SVGAGI. Losses at the gene ends were 4 bases for V and 7 bases for J; bases not matched to a gene: 8. The DNA of the CDR3 is TGTGCCAGCAGTTCTGAGGGACAGGGGGTTTTTGGCTACACCTTC. This codes for CASSSEGQGVFGYTF.